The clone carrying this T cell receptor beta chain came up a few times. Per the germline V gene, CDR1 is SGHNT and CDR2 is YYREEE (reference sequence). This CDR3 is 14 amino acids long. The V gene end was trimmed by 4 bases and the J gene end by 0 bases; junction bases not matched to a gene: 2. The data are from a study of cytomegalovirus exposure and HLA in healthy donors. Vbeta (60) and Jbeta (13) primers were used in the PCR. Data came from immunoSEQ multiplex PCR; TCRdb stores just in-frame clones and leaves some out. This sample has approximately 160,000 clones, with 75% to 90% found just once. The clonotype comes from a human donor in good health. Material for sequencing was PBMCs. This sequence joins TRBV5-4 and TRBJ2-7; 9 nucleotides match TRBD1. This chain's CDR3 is CASSAGQGSYEQYF. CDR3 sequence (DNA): TGTGCCAGCAGCGCGGGACAGGGCTCCTACGAGCAGTACTTC.